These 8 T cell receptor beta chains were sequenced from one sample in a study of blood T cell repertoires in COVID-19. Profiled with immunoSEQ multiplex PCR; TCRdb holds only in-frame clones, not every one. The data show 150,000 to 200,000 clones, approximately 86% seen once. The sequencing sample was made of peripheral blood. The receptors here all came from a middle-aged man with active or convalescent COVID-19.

The CDR3 sequence: CASKGQLSLGELFF. For the CDR3, the DNA is TGTGCCAGCAAGGGACAGCTTTCGCTCGGGGAGCTGTTTTTT. The chain is built from TRBV25-1 and TRBJ2-2, with 7 bases lining up with TRBD1. CDR3 size: 14 residues. J lost 7 bases, V lost 7 bases, and 9 bases had no gene match. CDR1 is MGHDK and CDR2 is SYGVNS in the germline V gene.

The CDR3 coding sequence is TGTGCCAGCAGTTTATGGGAGAATGAAGCTTTCTTT. This gives the protein CASSLWENEAFF. The chain has TRBV28 and TRBJ1-1; D unclear. This CDR3 spans 12 amino acids. Germline V gene data show CDR1 as MDHEN and CDR2 as SYDVKM. The V and J ends lost 0 bases and 7 bases respectively, with 6 bases between them. The whole variable domain, filled in from reference TRBV28 and TRBJ1-1, reads DVKVTQSSRYLVKRTGEKVFLECVQDMDHENMFWYRQDPGLGLRLIYFSYDVKMKEKGDIPEGYSVSREKKERFSLILESASTNQTSMYLCASSLWENEAFFGQGTRLTVV.

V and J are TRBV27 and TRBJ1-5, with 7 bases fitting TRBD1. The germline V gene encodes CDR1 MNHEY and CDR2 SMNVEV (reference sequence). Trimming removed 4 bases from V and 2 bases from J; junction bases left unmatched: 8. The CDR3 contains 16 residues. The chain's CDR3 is CASSSPTGVGNQPQHF. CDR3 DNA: TGTGCCAGCAGTTCCCCTACAGGGGTGGGCAATCAGCCCCAGCATTTT.

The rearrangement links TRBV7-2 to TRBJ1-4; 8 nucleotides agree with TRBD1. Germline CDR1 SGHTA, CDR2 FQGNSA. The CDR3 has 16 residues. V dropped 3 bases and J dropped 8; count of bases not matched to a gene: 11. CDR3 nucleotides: TGTGCCAGCAGCTTTCCCCCCGGGACAGGTGAAGAAAAACTGTTTTTT. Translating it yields CASSFPPGTGEEKLFF.

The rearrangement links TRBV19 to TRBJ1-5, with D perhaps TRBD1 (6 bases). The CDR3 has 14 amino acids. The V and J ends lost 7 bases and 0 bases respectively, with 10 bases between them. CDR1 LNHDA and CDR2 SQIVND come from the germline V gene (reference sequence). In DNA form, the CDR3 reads TGTGCCAGTACACCGGGACATAGCAATCAGCCCCAGCATTTT. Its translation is CASTPGHSNQPQHF.

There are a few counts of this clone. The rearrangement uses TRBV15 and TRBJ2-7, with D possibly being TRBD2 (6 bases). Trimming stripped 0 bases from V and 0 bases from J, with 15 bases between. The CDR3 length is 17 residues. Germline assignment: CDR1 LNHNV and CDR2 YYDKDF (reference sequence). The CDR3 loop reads CATSRDVTGVASYEQYF. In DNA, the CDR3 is TGTGCCACCAGCAGAGATGTGACGGGGGTTGCCTCCTACGAGCAGTACTTC.

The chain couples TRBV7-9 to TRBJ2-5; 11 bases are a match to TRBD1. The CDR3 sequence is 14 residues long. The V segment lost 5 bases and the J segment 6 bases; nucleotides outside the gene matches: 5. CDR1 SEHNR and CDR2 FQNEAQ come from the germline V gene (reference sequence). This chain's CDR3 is CASSLGTGGQTQYF. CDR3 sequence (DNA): TGTGCCAGCAGCCTCGGGACAGGGGGACAGACCCAGTACTTC.

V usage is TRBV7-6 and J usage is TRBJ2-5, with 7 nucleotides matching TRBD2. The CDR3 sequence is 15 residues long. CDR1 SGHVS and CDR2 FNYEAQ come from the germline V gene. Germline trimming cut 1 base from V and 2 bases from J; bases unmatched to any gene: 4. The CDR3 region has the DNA TGTGCCAGCAGCTTAGGGGGGAGGGTTCAAGAGACCCAGTACTTC. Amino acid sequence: CASSLGGRVQETQYF.